This T cell receptor (beta chain) was captured by sequencing in a study of blood T cell repertoires in COVID-19. Clones were read by immunoSEQ multiplex PCR, and TCRdb kept only the in-frame ones, dropping some. The sample comprises 400,000 or so clones, around 90% of which are singletons, and over 2% rests with the top ten. Enrollees, about 18 to 90 years old, lived in approximately 25 US areas. Donors were grouped by their self-reported clinical history. Between the trimmed V and J ends, which lost 6 bases and 4 bases, there was a span of 18 bases. The CDR3 runs 16 residues. The V gene's germline CDR1 is SGHAT and CDR2 FQNNGV.

This TCR was sampled from a woman between 40 and 50 years old with acute COVID-19. This chain connects TRBV11-2 to TRBJ1-4; possible D gene TRBD1, 5 bases. Sequencing was done on a sample of PBMCs or T cells enriched from blood (not recorded which). The DNA for the CDR3 is TGTGCCAGCAGGAAACTCCCGGGACTGAGTAATGAAAAACTGTTTTTT. This gives the protein CASRKLPGLSNEKLFF.